This T cell receptor beta chain emerged from a study of T cell responses to AZD1222 COVID-19 vaccine. Background on the study: Second-dose intervals of approximately 4 or approximately 12 weeks were pooled.

Points from the study as a whole: Targets within unmutated variant regions were reportedly found for nearly half of spike-specific TCRs. Donors were chiefly white British, with a greater number of females, and clonal diversity was perhaps underestimated. Repertoires were obtained only post-peak T cell response.

Trimming shortened V by 5 bases and J by 5 bases, and 21 bases separated the two germline ends. CDR1 and CDR2 from the germline V gene are SGHTA and FQGNSA. The CDR3 has 17 residues. As for this clone: What it binds is unknown.

Libraries were prepared by immunoSEQ multiplex PCR; TCRdb keeps only in-frame clonotypes and omits some of them. In the table there are roughly 160,000 clones, 90% of which are singletons. The genes are TRBV7-2 and TRBJ2-2, with D maybe TRBD1 (5 bases). This receptor was identified in an adult in good health. This specimen consisted of peripheral blood, obtained on day 0 of AZD1222 vaccination. As DNA, the CDR3 is TGTGCCAGCAGCCCCAGCATGGGCAGGGTGAGGACCGGGGAGCTGTTTTTT. Translation: CASSPSMGRVRTGELFF.